These 31 T cell receptor beta chains were all obtained from the same sample, sequenced in a study of CD8 T cells in Susac syndrome. An input of about 0.5 to 1 ug of RNA was subjected to reverse transcription using random hexamers. TCRdb re-derived calls from the immunoSEQ multiplex PCR reads in MiXCR, one entry per CDR3 protein. The table includes some 77,000 distinct CDR3 sequences, approximately 94% detected once. Sequencing input: CD4+ T cells from PBMCs. The receptor set was obtained from a human donor with Susac syndrome.

The chain combines TRBV9 with TRBJ2-3; D is unresolved. Germline V gene data show CDR1 as SGDLS and CDR2 as YYNGEE. V lost 7 bases, J lost 1 base, and 10 bases lay in between. The CDR3 extends over 13 amino acids. CDR3: CASRSSGTDTQYF. The CDR3 DNA follows: TGTGCCAGCCGGAGCTCCGGCACAGATACGCAGTATTTT.

This chain joins TRBV20-1 and TRBJ2-1; TRBD2 agrees at 10 bases. The junction had 9 bases not matched to a gene; V was cut back by 0 bases and J by 7 bases. CDR3 length equals 16 residues. In germline, CDR1 is DFQATT, CDR2 SNEGSKA (reference sequence). DNA of the CDR3: TGCAGTGCTAGAGATCCCACTAGCGGGATAGTGAATGAGCAGTTCTTC. This encodes CSARDPTSGIVNEQFF.

The CDR3 bases are TGCAGTGCGACACTCGGGGGCACAGATACGCAGTATTTT. It is translated as CSATLGGTDTQYF. The rearrangement joins TRBV20-1 to TRBJ2-3; D is perhaps TRBD2 (5 bases). The V and J ends lost 6 bases and 1 base respectively, with 11 bases between them. The germline V gene encodes CDR1 DFQATT and CDR2 SNEGSKA (reference sequence). The CDR3 sequence is 13 residues long.

The CDR3 coding sequence is TGTGCCAGCTCACCAAATCAACAGGACTACTATGGCTACACCTTC. Its protein product is CASSPNQQDYYGYTF. The chain couples TRBV18 to TRBJ1-2; perhaps TRBD1 as D (5 bases). This CDR3 has 15 amino acids. The germline CDR1 and CDR2 sequences are KGHSH and LQKENI. The germline V and J ends were trimmed by 2 bases and 3 bases, with 13 bases remaining between them.

The chain recombines TRBV12-3 or TRBV12-4 with TRBJ2-2; D assignment may be TRBD1 or TRBD2 (5 bases each). The CDR3 spans 13 residues. The germline V and J ends were trimmed by 8 bases and 5 bases, with 12 bases remaining between them. The CDR3 spells CASFRDGTGELFF. The CDR3 coding sequence is TGTGCCAGCTTTCGGGACGGGACCGGGGAGCTGTTTTTT.

The DNA of the CDR3 is TGCAGCGCTGGACAGGGGTTCTACGAGCAGTACTTC. Translated: CSAGQGFYEQYF. The chain couples TRBV29-1 to TRBJ2-7, with 9 bases that match TRBD1. V lost 7 bases and J lost 3; bases outside the gene matches: 4. CDR1 SQVTM and CDR2 ANQGSEA come from the germline V gene. This CDR3 comprises 12 residues.

V gene TRBV6-4 combines with J gene TRBJ1-1; no clear D. This CDR3 is built from 13 residues. V lost 4 bases to trimming and J lost 0 bases, with 6 bases between them. Germline lookup yields CDR1 MRHNA and CDR2 SNTAGT. The CDR3 reads CASSVELNTEAFF. CDR3 nucleotide sequence: TGTGCCAGCAGTGTTGAGCTGAACACTGAAGCTTTCTTT.

The J gene is TRBJ2-5, the V gene TRBV24-1; 10 bases line up with TRBD1. The V and J ends lost 3 bases and 5 bases, in that order; junction bases with no gene match: 5. The CDR3 runs 15 residues. Per germline, CDR1 KGHDR and CDR2 SFDVKD. The CDR3 sequence: CATSDGQGGVETQYF. CDR3 DNA sequence: TGTGCCACCAGTGATGGACAGGGGGGAGTGGAGACCCAGTACTTC.

The V and J genes are TRBV29-1 and TRBJ2-3; maybe TRBD1 (5 bases). The germline V gene encodes CDR1 SQVTM and CDR2 ANQGSEA. V lost 1 base and J 2 bases, leaving 13 bases between the germline ends. The length of the CDR3 is 15 residues. The CDR3 sequence is CSVEGGSTATDTQYF. DNA for the CDR3: TGCAGCGTTGAAGGGGGTTCGACAGCCACAGATACGCAGTATTTT.

CDR3 sequence: CASSSRQGVTGELFF. The CDR3 nucleotides are TGTGCCAGCAGCTCCCGACAGGGGGTCACCGGGGAGCTGTTTTTT. This sequence joins TRBV5-6 and TRBJ2-2, with 9 bases that match TRBD1. The CDR3 is 15 residues long. Losses at the gene ends were 3 bases for V and 4 bases for J; bases not matched to a gene: 4. Germline values: CDR1 SGHDT, CDR2 YYEEEE.

J is TRBJ2-7 and V is TRBV27; the match to TRBD1 covers 8 bases. V dropped 10 bases and J dropped 0; count of bases not matched to a gene: 14. This CDR3 has 16 residues. In germline, CDR1 is MNHEY, CDR2 SMNVEV (reference sequence). The CDR3: CATSKTTQGVSYEQYF. The DNA of the CDR3 is TGTGCCACCTCAAAAACCACACAGGGGGTCTCCTACGAGCAGTACTTC.

The chain carries TRBV12-3 or TRBV12-4 and TRBJ1-2; D ambiguous. This CDR3 comprises 12 residues. V lost 4 bases and J 8 bases, leaving 11 bases between the germline ends. For the CDR3, the DNA is TGTGCCAGCAGTTCCTTCCGGGGAGGCTACACCTTC. Translating gives CASSSFRGGYTF.

This chain connects TRBV7-2 to TRBJ2-7, with D unclear. CDR3 length equals 14 residues. V was shortened by 2 bases and J by 1 base, with 9 bases between the two germline ends. Germline V CDR1 and CDR2: SGHTA, FQGNSA. The CDR3 spells CASSLSAISYEQYF. The CDR3 coding sequence is TGTGCCAGCAGCTTATCGGCCATATCCTACGAGCAGTACTTC.

CDR3 DNA sequence: TGTGCCAGCAGCGTGGGAGCGGGGGTATTAGAGCAGTACTTC. Translation gives CASSVGAGVLEQYF. The V and J genes are TRBV9 and TRBJ2-7, with TRBD2 matching 8 bases. The ends lost 2 bases at V and 7 bases at J; junction bases unmatched: 8. The CDR3 is 14 amino acids. CDR1 and CDR2 from the germline V gene are SGDLS and YYNGEE.

This chain links TRBV19 with TRBJ2-1; 11 bases map to TRBD1. Germline loops: CDR1 LNHDA, CDR2 SQIVND (reference sequence). Trimming removed 7 bases from V and 9 bases from J; junction bases left unmatched: 8. The CDR3 spans 14 residues. The DNA for the CDR3 is TGTGCCAGTAATCTTGGGACAGGGGGAGGTGAGCAGTTCTTC. Translation: CASNLGTGGGEQFF.

This clonotype was detected only once. The chain has TRBV19 and TRBJ1-3; D is perhaps TRBD1 (5 bases). Trimming removed 5 bases from V and 1 base from J, with 12 bases in between. Germline loops: CDR1 LNHDA, CDR2 SQIVND (reference sequence). The CDR3 totals 15 residues. The CDR3 loop reads CASSLAGKSGNTIYF. The CDR3 DNA sequence: TGTGCCAGTAGTTTAGCAGGGAAGTCTGGAAACACCATATATTTT.

The chain links TRBV20-1 to TRBJ2-7, with D hard to call. The V end was cut by 0 bases, the J end by 4 bases, with 4 bases between. Germline V CDR1 and CDR2: DFQATT, SNEGSKA (reference sequence). The CDR3 totals 11 residues. CDR3 protein: CSARDLYEQYF. CDR3 DNA sequence: TGCAGTGCTAGAGATCTTTACGAGCAGTACTTC.

This chain connects TRBV9 to TRBJ2-1; perhaps TRBD1 as D (5 bases). Germline V gives CDR1 SGDLS, CDR2 YYNGEE. With 4 bases removed from V and 7 bases from J, the gap between germline ends came to 9 bases. This CDR3 has 12 residues. The CDR3 nucleotides are TGTGCCAGCAGCCCTCAGGGTAATGAGCAGTTCTTC. It specifies CASSPQGNEQFF.

The chain links TRBV5-6 to TRBJ2-5; D ambiguous. This CDR3 region has 16 residues. Germline-derived CDR1 and CDR2 are SGHDT and YYEEEE. V dropped 2 bases and J dropped 5 bases, with 19 bases sitting between them. CDR3 region: CASSLGLGNVMETQYF. CDR3 nucleotides: TGTGCCAGCAGCTTAGGTCTCGGCAATGTGATGGAGACCCAGTACTTC.

Only one count was recorded for this clonotype. V gene TRBV29-1 combines with J gene TRBJ2-1, with 8 bases lining up with TRBD2. The V gene end was trimmed by 5 bases and the J gene end by 2 bases; junction bases not matched to a gene: 2. This CDR3 is 13 amino acids long. The germline V gene has CDR1 SQVTM and CDR2 ANQGSEA. The CDR3 DNA reads TGCAGCGTTCTTAGCGGGACCTACAATGAGCAGTTCTTC. Protein: CSVLSGTYNEQFF.

V and J are TRBV6-6 and TRBJ1-1, with a tentative D call TRBD1 (6 bases). Germline CDR1 MNHNY, CDR2 SVGAGI (reference sequence). The CDR3 totals 14 residues. Trimming pared 7 bases from V and 0 bases from J, leaving 12 bases between. The CDR3 reads CASTGGPVNTEAFF. In DNA form, the CDR3 reads TGTGCCAGCACGGGGGGGCCAGTGAACACTGAAGCTTTCTTT.

The rearrangement joins TRBV29-1 to TRBJ2-5; no clear D. The CDR3 extends over 11 amino acids. Germline V CDR1 and CDR2: SQVTM, ANQGSEA. With 7 bases removed from V and 5 bases from J, the gap between germline ends came to 11 bases. The CDR3 sequence is CSAGPRETQYF. The CDR3 nucleotides read TGCAGCGCCGGACCCAGGGAGACCCAGTACTTC.

This chain uses TRBV6-5 with TRBJ1-6, with D unresolved. Germline CDR1 MNHEY, CDR2 SVGAGI. Trimming pared 4 bases from V and 0 bases from J, leaving 13 bases between. The CDR3 is 17 amino acids. CDR3 DNA: TGTGCCAGCAGTTTTGGACGTCGGAGCTCCTATAATTCACCCCTCCACTTT. This gives the protein CASSFGRRSSYNSPLHF.

The J gene is TRBJ2-5, the V gene TRBV10-3; D is perhaps TRBD1 or TRBD2 (5 bases each). In germline, CDR1 is ENHRY, CDR2 SYGVKD. This CDR3 has 12 residues. V was shortened by 2 bases and J by 4 bases, with 5 bases between the two germline ends. CDR3: CAISEGGETQYF. The CDR3 DNA is TGTGCCATCAGTGAGGGGGGAGAGACCCAGTACTTC.

This clonotype appeared once. The chain uses TRBV27 and TRBJ2-6; 7 nucleotides line up with TRBD1. Trimming took 5 bases from V and 1 from J; bases not matched to a gene: 5. This CDR3 spans 16 amino acids. Germline values: CDR1 MNHEY, CDR2 SMNVEV (reference sequence). CDR3 amino acids: CASSVRTGSGANVLTF. The CDR3, as DNA: TGTGCCAGCAGTGTAAGGACAGGATCTGGGGCCAACGTCCTGACTTTC. Complete variable domain (other parts from reference TRBV27 and TRBJ2-6): EAQVTQNPRYLITVTGKKLTVTCSQNMNHEYMSWYRQDPGLGLRQIYYSMNVEVTDKGDVPEGYKVSRKEKRNFPLILESPSPNQTSLYFCASSVRTGSGANVLTFGAGSRLTVL.

The CDR3 coding sequence is TGCAGTGCTAGAGAGGGACAGGGGTATTCACCCCTCCACTTT. Encoded protein: CSAREGQGYSPLHF. The rearrangement links TRBV20-1 to TRBJ1-6, with 10 bases matching TRBD1. CDR3 length: 14 amino acids. V dropped 0 bases and J dropped 8; count of bases not matched to a gene: 1. Germline V lookup: CDR1 DFQATT, CDR2 SNEGSKA (reference sequence).

CDR3 in amino acids: CASTSSRPGETQYF. The DNA of the CDR3 is TGTGCCAGCACTTCCTCGCGACCAGGGGAGACCCAGTACTTC. The rearrangement joins TRBV6-2 or TRBV6-3 to TRBJ2-5, with a weak D call TRBD1 (5 bases). In germline, CDR1 is MNHEY, CDR2 SVGEGT. V lost 7 bases and J 5 bases, leaving 17 bases between the germline ends. This CDR3 contains 14 residues.

The rearrangement links TRBV5-5 to TRBJ2-5; D ambiguous. The CDR3 totals 14 residues. V lost 4 bases, J lost 4 bases, and 14 bases lay in between. Germline loops: CDR1 SGHKS, CDR2 YYEKEE (reference sequence). Here the CDR3 reads CASSPGTARETQYF. CDR3 DNA: TGTGCCAGCAGCCCTGGAACAGCAAGAGAGACCCAGTACTTC.

The chain combines TRBV7-9 with TRBJ2-3; tentative D call: TRBD2 (5 bases). With 2 bases removed from V and 5 bases from J, the gap between germline ends came to 14 bases. The CDR3 has 15 amino acids. In germline, CDR1 is SEHNR, CDR2 FQNEAQ (reference sequence). The CDR3 nucleotides are TGTGCCAGCAGCTTAACCGGGGAAGGTAGAGATACGCAGTATTTT. This sequence encodes CASSLTGEGRDTQYF.

The chain uses TRBV3-1 and TRBJ1-1; D gene uncertain. V was cut by 1 base and J by 3 bases, with 6 bases left in between. Germline CDR1 reads LGHDT; CDR2 reads YNNKEL (reference sequence). This CDR3 contains 13 residues. CDR3 sequence reads: CASSQAPDTEAFF. DNA for the CDR3: TGTGCCAGCAGCCAAGCCCCAGACACTGAAGCTTTCTTT.

The V and J genes are TRBV12-3 or TRBV12-4 and TRBJ1-1; unclear D gene. Trimming left V 0 bases short and J 5 bases short, with 10 bases between. This CDR3 comprises 14 residues. CDR3 sequence (DNA): TGTGCCAGCAGTTTAGCCCGGTTAGGTACTGAAGCTTTCTTT. This translates into CASSLARLGTEAFF.